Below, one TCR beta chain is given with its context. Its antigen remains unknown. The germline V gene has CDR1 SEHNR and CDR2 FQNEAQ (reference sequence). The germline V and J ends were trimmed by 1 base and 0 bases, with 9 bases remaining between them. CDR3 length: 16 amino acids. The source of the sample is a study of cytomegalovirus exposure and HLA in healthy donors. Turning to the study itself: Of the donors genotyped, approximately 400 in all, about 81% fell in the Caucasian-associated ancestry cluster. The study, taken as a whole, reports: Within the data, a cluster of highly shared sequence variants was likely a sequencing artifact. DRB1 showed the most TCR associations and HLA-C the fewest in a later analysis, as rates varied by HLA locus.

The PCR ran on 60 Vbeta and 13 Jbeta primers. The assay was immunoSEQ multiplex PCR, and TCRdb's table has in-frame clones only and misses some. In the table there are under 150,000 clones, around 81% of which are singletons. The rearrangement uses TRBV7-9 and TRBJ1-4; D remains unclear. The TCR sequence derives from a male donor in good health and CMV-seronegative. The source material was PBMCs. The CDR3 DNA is TGTGCCAGCAGCTTAGGGGGAGAAGCAACTAATGAAAAACTGTTTTTT. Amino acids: CASSLGGEATNEKLFF. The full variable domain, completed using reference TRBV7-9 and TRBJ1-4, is DTGVSQNPRHKITKRGQNVTFRCDPISEHNRLYWYRQTLGQGPEFLTYFQNEAQLEKSRLLSDRFSAERPKGSFSTLEIQRTEQGDSAMYLCASSLGGEATNEKLFFGSGTQLSVL.